This TCR beta chain emerged from a study of OX40 agonist ivuxolimab in advanced cancers. About the investigation overall: The costimulatory receptor OX40 (CD134) was targeted by ivuxolimab, a fully human IgG2 agonistic monoclonal antibody. Among the roughly 54 dose-escalation patients, roughly 20 had hepatocellular carcinoma, some 15 melanoma, 9 renal cell carcinoma and 9 head and neck cancer. A male proportion of 82.7% and a mean age of approximately 61 years, ranging from roughly 23 to 85, were recorded for the dose-escalation cohort. The monotherapy dose-escalation portion (N = 52 patients) of the phase I ivuxolimab trial is reported in the paper. Patients were allowed to have had prior anti-PD-1, anti-PD-L1 or anti-CTLA-4 therapy, and more than 30% of the dose-escalation patients had previously received checkpoint inhibitors. Partial responses occurred in three dose-escalation patients, of whom one had hepatocellular carcinoma and two had cutaneous melanoma. Intravenous ivuxolimab was administered to patients every 2 weeks at six dose levels: 0.01, 0.1, 0.3, 1.5, 3 and 10 mg/kg. The point of sequencing TCRbeta in the periphery was to test whether ivuxolimab changed TCR sequence diversity and drove clonal T-cell expansion. Paper-wide results and their limitations: Low levels of normalized T-cell clonal expansion were also seen in some nonresponding patients. At doses of 0.1 to 3.0 mg/kg, clonal expansion of both CD4+ and CD8+ blood T cells was observed from baseline to week 6. In the 0.1-3.0 mg/kg groups, partial responders had among the lowest normalized peripheral clonal expansion, particularly in CD8+ T cells. After ivuxolimab, expanded clones were on average more numerous among CD8+ T cells than among CD4+ T cells. Which antigens the clonally expanded peripheral T cells were specific for was not determined.

The trial excluded patients who had a history of autoimmune disease or were on systemic immunosuppression. In every dose cohort, peripheral blood was drawn for TCR sequencing at baseline, cycle 4 day 1, and cycle 7 day 1. Samples were obtained from an open-label, multicenter, first-in-human phase I dose-escalation trial of ivuxolimab. Adults with locally advanced or metastatic melanoma, renal cell, hepatocellular, or head and neck squamous cell carcinoma were enrolled in the trial. Before TCR sequencing, CD4+ and CD8+ T cells were separately sorted from peripheral blood. The CDR3 spans 14 residues, from the cysteine through the phenylalanine. The CDR3 DNA has 42 bases and is translated from base 1. Via the germline V gene, CDR1 is MNHEY and CDR2 SVGAGI. V and J lose 7 bases and 3 bases, and a span of 16 bases separates them. Genomic DNA was extracted from sorted cells for sequencing of the TCRbeta CDR3 region. TCRbeta CDR3 regions were sequenced using the immunoSEQ Assay. The table comes from immuneACCESS by way of TCRdb, which keeps in-frame sequences with V and J called. Part of the clones is missing from these tables; in studies checked, under half for an unresolved V gene and the rest for unknown reasons. This sample comprises tens of thousands of clones, approximately 90% of them detected only once. The top ten clonotypes cover 18% of the sample.

A word on this clone: Which antigen it targets is not known. Base-call qualities are not available, and no considerably larger clone is one nucleotide away.

The sequence was collected from an adult with an advanced solid tumor such as melanoma, head and neck, liver or kidney cancer. The sequencing used CD4+ or CD8+ T cells sorted from blood, collected in a trial of the OX40 agonist ivuxolimab. The sequence links TRBV6-5 to TRBJ2-7; TRBD1 is a possible D gene, resting on 6 matching bases. CDR3 region: CASTPTRGIYEQYF. The bases are TGTGCCAGCACCCCGACCAGGGGCATCTACGAGCAGTACTTC.